The next 5 T cell receptor beta chains were all read from a single sample in a study of OX40 agonist ivuxolimab in advanced cancers. Assay: immunoSEQ multiplex PCR; the TCRdb copy retains only in-frame clones and omits some. The data show 70,000 to 90,000 clones, 80% to 90% seen once. Specimen: CD4+ or CD8+ T cells sorted from blood, collected in a trial of the OX40 agonist ivuxolimab. These receptors were taken from an adult with an advanced solid tumor such as melanoma, head and neck, liver or kidney cancer.

The chain carries TRBV19 and TRBJ1-2; maybe TRBD1 (5 bases). The CDR3 sequence is 14 residues long. The germline CDR1 and CDR2 sequences are LNHDA and SQIVND (reference sequence). Trimming pared 3 bases from V and 2 bases from J, leaving 10 bases between. Written as DNA, the CDR3 is TGTGCCAGTAGTATGGCAGGGCTCAACTATGGCTACACCTTC. Residues: CASSMAGLNYGYTF.

The chain employs TRBV7-2 and TRBJ2-1; possibly TRBD2 for D (5 bases). V dropped 3 bases and J dropped 3 bases, with 9 bases sitting between them. Germline lookup yields CDR1 SGHTA and CDR2 FQGNSA. This CDR3 spans 14 amino acids. The DNA of the CDR3 is TGTGCCAGCAGCTTTACGGGATTCTACAATGAGCAGTTCTTC. Translated: CASSFTGFYNEQFF. The variable domain in full, completed from reference TRBV7-2 and TRBJ2-1, reads GAGVSQSPSNKVTEKGKDVELRCDPISGHTALYWYRQSLGQGLEFLIYFQGNSAPDKSGLPSDRFSAERTGGSVSTLTIQRTQQEDSAVYLCASSFTGFYNEQFFGPGTRLTVL.

The chain uses TRBV10-3 and TRBJ2-1; D not resolved. CDR3 size: 12 residues. The V and J ends lost 4 bases and 6 bases respectively, with 7 bases between them. CDR1 is ENHRY, CDR2 SYGVKD, per germline. CDR3 sequence: CAISGPANEQFF. DNA for the CDR3: TGTGCCATCAGTGGGCCAGCCAATGAGCAGTTCTTC.

This clone was observed a single time. The CDR3 reads CASSLGTSGGALETQYF. CDR3 bases: TGTGCCAGCAGCCTCGGGACTAGCGGGGGGGCCCTAGAGACCCAGTACTTC. The V gene is TRBV7-2, the J gene TRBJ2-5, with 16 bases fitting TRBD2. CDR3 length: 17 residues. The germline gives CDR1 SGHTA, CDR2 FQGNSA. With V trimmed by 5 bases and J by 4 bases, 7 bases remained unmatched. Based on the CDR3 plus reference TRBV7-2 and TRBJ2-5, the full variable domain is GAGVSQSPSNKVTEKGKDVELRCDPISGHTALYWYRQSLGQGLEFLIYFQGNSAPDKSGLPSDRFSAERTGGSVSTLTIQRTQQEDSAVYLCASSLGTSGGALETQYFGPGTRLLVL.

The chain combines TRBV5-4 with TRBJ2-2; D possibly matches TRBD1 or TRBD2 (5 bases each). This CDR3 has 17 amino acids. Trimming took 0 bases from V and 1 from J, leaving 13 bases between them. CDR1 and CDR2 from the germline V gene are SGHNT and YYREEE (reference sequence). Here the CDR3 DNA reads TGTGCCAGCAGCTTGGCCTCGGGGCCCCTGAACACCGGGGAGCTGTTTTTT. Protein product: CASSLASGPLNTGELFF.